This TCR beta chain was recovered during a study of cytotoxic CD8 clonotypes in ibrutinib-treated CLL. Study findings and constraints: The clonality went up when patients responded to ibrutinib and dropped back toward baseline at progression.

This clone is a singleton in its sample. Its antigen is not identified. Some clones are missing from TCRdb's copy, which holds only in-frame ones; the method was immunoSEQ multiplex PCR. This table has nearly 85,000 clones, about 76% appearing once. Trimming took off 6 bases at V and 8 bases at J, with 13 bases between the two ends. The CDR3 loop spans 13 amino acids. Per the germline V gene, CDR1 is LNHDA and CDR2 is SQIVND (reference sequence). This receptor was identified in a human donor with chronic lymphocytic leukemia. The chain recombines TRBV19 with TRBJ2-2, with D possibly being TRBD2 (5 bases). The material sequenced was PBMCs, taken after 12 months of ibrutinib treatment. The CDR3 sequence is CASSPSGGGELFF. As DNA, the CDR3 is TGTGCCAGTAGCCCCAGCGGCGGGGGGGAGCTGTTTTTT. Full variable domain (missing parts from reference TRBV19 and TRBJ2-2): DGGITQSPKYLFRKEGQNVTLSCEQNLNHDAMYWYRQDPGQGLRLIYYSQIVNDFQKGDIAEGYSVSREKKESFPLTVTSAQKNPTAFYLCASSPSGGGELFFGEGSRLTVL.